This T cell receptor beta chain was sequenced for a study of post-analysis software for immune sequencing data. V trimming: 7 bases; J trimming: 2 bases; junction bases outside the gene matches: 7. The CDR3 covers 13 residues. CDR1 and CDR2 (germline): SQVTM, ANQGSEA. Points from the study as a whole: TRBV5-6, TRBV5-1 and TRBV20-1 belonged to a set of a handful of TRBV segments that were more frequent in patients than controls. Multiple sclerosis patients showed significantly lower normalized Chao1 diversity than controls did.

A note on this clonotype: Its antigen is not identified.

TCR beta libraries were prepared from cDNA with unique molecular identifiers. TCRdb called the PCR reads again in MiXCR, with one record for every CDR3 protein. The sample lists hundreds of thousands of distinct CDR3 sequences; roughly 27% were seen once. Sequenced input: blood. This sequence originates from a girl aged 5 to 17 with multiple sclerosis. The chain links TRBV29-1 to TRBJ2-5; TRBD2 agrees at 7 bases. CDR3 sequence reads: CSGMGGVQETQYF. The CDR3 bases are TGCAGCGGAATGGGGGGGGTACAAGAGACCCAGTACTTC.